This T cell receptor beta chain was found in a study of OX40 agonist ivuxolimab in advanced cancers. The repertoire was sequenced with immunoSEQ multiplex PCR; TCRdb's copy has only in-frame clones and lacks some. The sample holds tens of thousands of clones, about four fifths seen once. Any history of autoimmune disease or systemic immunosuppression disqualified patients. The sample in question was CD4+ or CD8+ T cells sorted from blood, obtained in a trial of the OX40 agonist ivuxolimab. The TCR was taken from an adult with an advanced solid tumor such as melanoma, head and neck, liver or kidney cancer.

The CDR3 region is CASSQDYDRSQPQHF. Here the CDR3 DNA reads TGCGCCAGCAGCCAAGATTACGACCGGAGTCAGCCCCAGCATTTT. The chain carries TRBV4-3 and TRBJ1-5, with D uncertain. CDR3 length: 15 amino acids. CDR1 LGHNA and CDR2 YSLEER come from the germline V gene. V was clipped by 0 bases and J by 6 bases, with 12 bases between them.